Included here is one T cell receptor beta chain sequence, with context. These data come from a study of cytomegalovirus exposure and HLA in healthy donors. Clones were sequenced by immunoSEQ multiplex PCR, and TCRdb holds only the in-frame ones, with some missing. The profile shows 200,000 to 250,000 clones, over 80% of them singletons. The sequenced sample was PBMCs. The sequence derives from a woman aged 25 to 39 in good health and CMV-seropositive.

In nucleotides, the CDR3 is TGTGCCAAGGGACAGGGGGGGACCCAGTACTTC. Translating gives CAKGQGGTQYF. The V call is TRBV30, the J call TRBJ2-5; TRBD1 matches 11 bases. The CDR3 sequence is 11 residues long. Germline CDR1 reads GTSNPN; CDR2 reads SVGIG (reference sequence). The V gene end was trimmed by 8 bases and the J gene end by 7 bases; junction bases not matched to a gene: 3.